Following are 30 T cell receptor beta chains from one sample sequenced in a study of CD8+CD57+ T cells in acquired aplastic anemia. The study profiled TCR beta VDJ and CDR3 using genomic DNA as template. TCRdb used MiXCR to reprocess the reads, holding one entry per CDR3 protein. The sample has 98,000 or so distinct CDR3 sequences; about half are singletons. The sample taken for sequencing was sorted CD4+, CD8+, or CD8+CD57+ T cells (not recorded which) from PBMCs. The receptors originated from a human donor in good health, serving as a control.

Concerning this clonotype: A much larger clone differs by one base, so this may be a read error. The chain uses TRBV27 and TRBJ1-2, with 7 bases identical to TRBD1. CDR1 is MNHEY, CDR2 SMNVEV, per germline (reference sequence). The CDR3 has 14 residues. DNA of the CDR3: TGTCCCAGCAGTTACAGGGGACTGGGATATGGCTACACCTTC. Amino acids: CPSSYRGLGYGYTF.

This clonotype has only one observation. CDR3 nucleotides: TGTGCCAGCAGCTGGGACCGTCGTAGGGGCTTTTCGGAGACCCAGTACTTC. It specifies CASSWDRRRGFSETQYF. The V call is TRBV5-6, the J call TRBJ2-5; D tentatively fits TRBD1 or TRBD2 (5 bases each). Trimming removed 3 bases at V and 5 bases at J, with 23 bases between. CDR1 is SGHDT, CDR2 YYEEEE, per germline. The CDR3 is made up of 17 amino acids.

CDR3 nucleotides: TGCGCCAGCAGCCGGACGGGGACAGAAGCCTACAATGAGCAGTTCTTC. As protein: CASSRTGTEAYNEQFF. The chain is built from TRBV5-1 and TRBJ2-1; 7 bases line up with TRBD1. Germline CDR1 SGHRS, CDR2 YFSETQ. Trimming at V came to 4 bases and at J to 2 bases, leaving 9 bases not matched to a gene. This CDR3 has 16 amino acids.

A word on this clonotype: This may arise from a read error, as a much more abundant clone is one base away. The rearrangement joins TRBV6-5 to TRBJ2-2; D is unclear. CDR1 is MNHEY, CDR2 SVGAGI, per germline. The CDR3 loop spans 12 amino acids. This CDR3 reads CANSYGRGELFF. The CDR3 nucleotides read TGTGCCAACAGTTACGGCCGAGGGGAGCTGTTTTTT.

The chain links TRBV13 to TRBJ2-3; 14 bases match TRBD2. J lost 6 bases, V lost 5 bases, and 4 bases had no gene match. Germline V gene data show CDR1 as PRHDT and CDR2 as FYEKMQ (reference sequence). The length of the CDR3 is 15 residues. DNA of the CDR3: TGTGCCAGCAGCACCTGGACTAGCGGGGGGGATACGCAGTATTTT. Residues: CASSTWTSGGDTQYF.

This chain joins TRBV12-3 or TRBV12-4 and TRBJ1-2; TRBD1 matches 7 bases. With 3 bases clipped from V and 2 bases from J, the junction kept 6 bases outside the gene matches. This CDR3 comprises 15 residues. CDR3 DNA: TGTGCCAGCAGTTTTGTTGACAGGGTCAACTATGGCTACACCTTC. Translated: CASSFVDRVNYGYTF.

This chain joins TRBV11-2 and TRBJ1-5, with D perhaps TRBD1 (5 bases). CDR1 is SGHAT, CDR2 FQNNGV, per germline. Trimming took 4 bases from V and 4 from J, leaving 14 bases between them. The CDR3 spans 15 residues. The CDR3 region is CASSSSSGHNQPQHF. In nucleotides, the CDR3 is TGTGCCAGCAGCTCATCCTCGGGGCATAATCAGCCCCAGCATTTT.

This clonotype came up many times. The chain combines TRBV5-1 with TRBJ1-1, with D possibly being TRBD1 (5 bases). This CDR3 contains 15 residues. Germline assignment: CDR1 SGHRS and CDR2 YFSETQ. V lost 2 bases to trimming and J lost 1 base, with 12 bases between them. This CDR3 is CASSLTGTGNTEAFF. For the CDR3, the DNA is TGCGCCAGCAGCTTAACCGGGACGGGGAACACTGAAGCTTTCTTT.

This clonotype occurred many times. This chain joins TRBV27 and TRBJ1-5; 9 positions agree with TRBD1. V gave up 6 bases and J gave up 6 bases; unmatched junction bases: 6. This CDR3 contains 14 residues. Germline lookup yields CDR1 MNHEY and CDR2 SMNVEV (reference sequence). The CDR3 DNA follows: TGTGCCAGCAGAATGACAGGGGGAGCTCAGCCCCAGCATTTT. Translating it yields CASRMTGGAQPQHF.

This chain uses TRBV5-1 with TRBJ2-5; TRBD2 aligns across 7 bases. The germline CDR1 and CDR2 sequences are SGHRS and YFSETQ. The V gene end was trimmed by 0 bases and the J gene end by 5 bases; junction bases not matched to a gene: 4. The CDR3 contains 14 residues. The CDR3 sequence: CASSLEAGTETQYF. In nucleotides, the CDR3 is TGCGCCAGCAGCTTGGAAGCGGGGACGGAGACCCAGTACTTC.

About this clonotype: Sequence at one end of the junction differs from germline and may be a read error. The chain carries TRBV2 and TRBJ2-5; D perhaps matches TRBD2 (6 bases). Germline V CDR1 and CDR2: SNHLY, FYNNEI. CDR3 size: 14 residues. CDR3: CASSEGWGEETWYF. For the CDR3, the DNA is TGTGCCAGCAGCGAAGGGTGGGGGGAAGAGACCTGGTACTTC.

Remarks on this clonotype: Just one base apart from a much larger clone, this may be a read error. J is TRBJ2-5 and V is TRBV25-1; 8 nucleotides match TRBD2. Germline assignment: CDR1 MGHDK and CDR2 SYGVNS. The junction had 17 bases not matched to a gene; V was cut back by 8 bases and J by 6 bases. The CDR3 totals 16 residues. DNA of the CDR3: TGTGCCAGCGGTGCCCTGGGGCGGGGGGTTTTTAAGACCCAGTACTTC. Protein product: CASGALGRGVFKTQYF.

CDR3 DNA: TGTGCCAGCAGGTGGGACCCGCGGGTTTCTGAAGCTTTCTTT. It translates to CASRWDPRVSEAFF. V usage is TRBV6-2 or TRBV6-3 and J usage is TRBJ1-1; D perhaps matches TRBD1 (5 bases). V lost 6 bases and J 6 bases, leaving 17 bases between the germline ends. The CDR3 sequence is 14 residues long. The germline gives CDR1 MNHEY, CDR2 SVGEGT.

This sequence joins TRBV19 and TRBJ2-7; D possibly corresponds to TRBD1 (6 bases). The CDR3 covers 12 residues. In germline, CDR1 is LNHDA, CDR2 SQIVND (reference sequence). V was trimmed by 11 bases and J by 2 bases, leaving 13 bases between them. CDR3 residues: CAWKTGTYEQYF. The CDR3 DNA is TGTGCCTGGAAAACAGGGACCTACGAGCAGTACTTC. Filled out from reference TRBV19 and TRBJ2-7, the complete variable domain reads DGGITQSPKYLFRKEGQNVTLSCEQNLNHDAMYWYRQDPGQGLRLIYYSQIVNDFQKGDIAEGYSVSREKKESFPLTVTSAQKNPTAFYLCAWKTGTYEQYFGPGTRLTVT.

The chain recombines TRBV10-3 with TRBJ2-1; 8 bases align to TRBD1. The CDR3 covers 14 residues. Trimming took 10 bases from V and 3 from J; bases not matched to a gene: 8. Germline V gives CDR1 ENHRY, CDR2 SYGVKD. As DNA, the CDR3 is TGTGCCAGCCGCCCGGGACAGGACTACAATGAGCAGTTCTTC. Its protein is CASRPGQDYNEQFF.

This chain connects TRBV10-2 to TRBJ2-7; D is perhaps TRBD2 (6 bases). The germline V and J ends were trimmed by 2 bases and 3 bases, with 14 bases remaining between them. The CDR3 loop spans 15 amino acids. Germline CDR1 and CDR2: WSHSY and SAAADI. CDR3 protein: CASSERRGWDYEQYF. CDR3 nucleotide sequence: TGCGCCAGCAGTGAGCGACGGGGGTGGGACTACGAGCAGTACTTC.

This clonotype was recorded a few times. The rearrangement links TRBV10-2 to TRBJ2-2; TRBD2 aligns across 14 bases. The ends lost 6 bases at V and 7 bases at J; junction bases unmatched: 7. CDR3 length: 16 amino acids. CDR1 is WSHSY and CDR2 is SAAADI in the germline V gene. The CDR3 here is CASSPGTSGGIGELFF. The CDR3 nucleotides read TGCGCCAGCAGCCCGGGGACTAGCGGGGGAATCGGGGAGCTGTTTTTT.

This clonotype appeared many times. The chain is built from TRBV20-1 and TRBJ2-5; 10 nucleotides agree with TRBD2. Germline trimming cut 5 bases from V and 2 bases from J; bases unmatched to any gene: 8. This CDR3 is 15 amino acids long. The germline CDR1 and CDR2 sequences are DFQATT and SNEGSKA (reference sequence). The DNA of the CDR3 is TGCAGTGCTCGACCGGTACTAGCGGGGCAAGAGACCCAGTACTTC. Amino acids: CSARPVLAGQETQYF.

V usage is TRBV25-1 and J usage is TRBJ2-1, with 8 bases that match TRBD2. The CDR3 runs to 14 residues. Germline V CDR1 and CDR2: MGHDK, SYGVNS. V gave up 6 bases and J gave up 9 bases; unmatched junction bases: 10. The CDR3 DNA follows: TGTGCCAGCAGCTACGGGGGGGGTGGCACTGAGCAGTTCTTC. It specifies CASSYGGGGTEQFF.

This clonotype was seen at least ten times. The V and J genes are TRBV5-6 and TRBJ1-2; D is unclear. The V gene's germline CDR1 is SGHDT and CDR2 YYEEEE. The CDR3 is made up of 15 amino acids. The V end lost 4 bases, the J end lost 0 bases, and 13 bases lay between the germline ends. CDR3 DNA: TGTGCCAGCAGCCCGGGCGGTGTAGCTAACTATGGCTACACCTTC. Its protein is CASSPGGVANYGYTF.

The chain uses TRBV6-5 and TRBJ2-7; 11 nucleotides line up with TRBD2. From germline, CDR1 is MNHEY and CDR2 SVGAGI. V shed 4 bases, J shed 0 bases, and the junction held 2 bases outside the gene matches. The length of the CDR3 is 15 residues. CDR3 nucleotides: TGTGCCAGCAGTTCCGGGACTAGCGGCTCCTACGAGCAGTACTTC. It codes for CASSSGTSGSYEQYF.

This chain links TRBV15 with TRBJ2-1, with no clear D. Looked up from germline, CDR1 is LNHNV and CDR2 is YYDKDF (reference sequence). The CDR3 sequence is 14 residues long. V was cut by 0 bases and J by 10 bases, with 13 bases left in between. The CDR3 sequence is CATSRDRIGDEQFF. The CDR3 nucleotides are TGTGCCACCAGCAGAGATCGTATTGGTGACGAGCAGTTCTTC.

This sequence joins TRBV15 and TRBJ1-1, with 9 bases that match TRBD1. CDR3 length: 15 residues. Trimming cost V 8 bases and J 4 bases; bases outside gene matches: 11. Germline loops: CDR1 LNHNV, CDR2 YYDKDF (reference sequence). The CDR3 protein is CATQLDRGVSTEAFF. CDR3 DNA: TGTGCCACCCAACTCGACAGGGGGGTGAGCACTGAAGCTTTCTTT.

Here the CDR3 reads CASSRLQETQYF. The CDR3 nucleotides read TGTGCCAGCAGCCGCCTCCAAGAGACCCAGTACTTC. The J gene is TRBJ2-5, the V gene TRBV11-3; no firm D call. Germline-derived CDR1 and CDR2 are SGHNT and YENEEA. The CDR3 totals 12 residues. Trimming removed 5 bases from V and 1 base from J, with 5 bases in between.

Concerning this clonotype itself: A much larger clone is a single base away; this may be a read error. The V and J genes are TRBV4-3 and TRBJ2-2, with D perhaps matching TRBD2 (6 bases). The germline gives CDR1 LGHNA, CDR2 YSLEER. The CDR3 sequence is 13 residues long. In DNA form, the CDR3 reads TGCGCCAGCAGCCAAGATATGTTCCGGGAGCTGCTTTTT. This gives the protein CASSQDMFRELLF.

In this sample, this clonotype turned up many times. The chain recombines TRBV7-6 with TRBJ1-4, with a tentative D call TRBD1 (5 bases). The germline V and J ends were trimmed by 5 bases and 4 bases, with 17 bases remaining between them. CDR3 length: 16 amino acids. Germline CDR1 reads SGHVS; CDR2 reads FNYEAQ. The CDR3 loop is CASSPEGTAFNEKLFF. CDR3 sequence (DNA): TGTGCCAGCAGCCCCGAAGGGACGGCGTTTAATGAAAAACTGTTTTTT.

On this clonotype itself: This may come from a read error, since a much larger clone is one base off. CDR3 residues: CASSLGSASTGTQYF. As DNA, the CDR3 is TGTGCCAGCAGCTTAGGTAGCGCCAGCACAGGTACGCAGTATTTT. The chain recombines TRBV11-1 with TRBJ2-3; D may be TRBD1 or TRBD2 (5 bases each). The CDR3 is made up of 15 amino acids. Germline CDR1 and CDR2: SGHAT and FQDESV (reference sequence).

The V call is TRBV2, the J call TRBJ1-1; the match to TRBD1 covers 10 bases. The V and J ends lost 7 bases and 1 base, in that order; junction bases with no gene match: 3. The CDR3 extends over 14 amino acids. Germline CDR1 is SNHLY and CDR2 is FYNNEI. The CDR3 DNA reads as TGTGCCAGCACCTGGGACAGGGGGAACACTGAAGCTTTCTTT. This gives the protein CASTWDRGNTEAFF. Combining the CDR3 with reference TRBV2 and TRBJ1-1 gives the whole variable domain EPEVTQTPSHQVTQMGQEVILRCVPISNHLYFYWYRQILGQKVEFLVSFYNNEISEKSEIFDDQFSVERPDGSNFTLKIRSTKLEDSAMYFCASTWDRGNTEAFFGQGTRLTVV.

The chain uses TRBV2 and TRBJ1-1; maybe TRBD1 (5 bases). The CDR3 loop spans 13 amino acids. The germline V gene has CDR1 SNHLY and CDR2 FYNNEI. The V end was cut by 3 bases, the J end by 4 bases, with 9 bases between. The CDR3 loop is CASSDRALTEAFF. The DNA for the CDR3 is TGTGCCAGCAGTGACAGGGCACTCACTGAAGCTTTCTTT.

This clonotype came up many times. V is TRBV4-3 and J is TRBJ1-1; D is ambiguous. Germline V lookup: CDR1 LGHNA, CDR2 YSLEER. This CDR3 is 16 amino acids long. V was trimmed by 0 bases and J by 4 bases, leaving 15 bases between them. The CDR3 sequence is CASSQEAVVGRTEAFF. CDR3 bases: TGCGCCAGCAGCCAAGAAGCAGTGGTGGGCCGCACTGAAGCTTTCTTT.